The T cell receptor (beta chain) under discussion was sequenced for a study of metastatic and nonmetastatic thyroid tumors. MiXCR re-clonotyped the PCR reads for TCRdb. The sample holds approximately 20,000 clones, 28% seen once. The length of the CDR3 is 14 residues. V lost 1 base, J lost 2 bases, and 12 bases lay in between. CDR1 is DFQATT, CDR2 SNEGSKA, per germline (reference sequence). All patients reached thyroid surgery having received no treatment beforehand. Sequencing used tumor tissue. The chain has TRBV20-1 and TRBJ2-7; D not certain. The TCR originated in a female donor with papillary thyroid cancer or a benign thyroid nodule (not recorded which). Some clones in this sample may be carry-over from other donors' samples. The CDR3 DNA sequence: TGCAGTGCTAGAGGTCTCACACCGCCCTACGAGCAGTACTTC. Its protein is CSARGLTPPYEQYF.